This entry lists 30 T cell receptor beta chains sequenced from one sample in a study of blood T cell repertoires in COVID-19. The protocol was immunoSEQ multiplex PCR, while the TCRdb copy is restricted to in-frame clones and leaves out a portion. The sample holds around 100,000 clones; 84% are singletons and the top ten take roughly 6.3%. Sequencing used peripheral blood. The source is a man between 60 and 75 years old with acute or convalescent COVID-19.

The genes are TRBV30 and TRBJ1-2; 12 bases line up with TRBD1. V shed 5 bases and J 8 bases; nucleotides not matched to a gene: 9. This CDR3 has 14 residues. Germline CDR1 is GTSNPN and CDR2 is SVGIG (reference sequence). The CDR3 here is CAWGKGQGAGGYTF. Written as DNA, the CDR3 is TGTGCCTGGGGAAAGGGACAGGGGGCGGGGGGCTACACCTTC.

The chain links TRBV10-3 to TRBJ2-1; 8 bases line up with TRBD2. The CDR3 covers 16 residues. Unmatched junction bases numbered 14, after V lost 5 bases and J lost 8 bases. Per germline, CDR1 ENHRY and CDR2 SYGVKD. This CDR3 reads CAISPLRGANVDEQFF. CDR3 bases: TGTGCCATCAGTCCACTGCGGGGGGCGAATGTGGATGAGCAGTTCTTC.

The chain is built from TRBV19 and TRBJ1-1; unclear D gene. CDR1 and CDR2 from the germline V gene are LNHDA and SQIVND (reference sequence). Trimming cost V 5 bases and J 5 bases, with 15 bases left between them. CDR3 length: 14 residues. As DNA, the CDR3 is TGTGCCAGTAGTTCAAGGGCGGGCGGGACTGAAGCTTTCTTT. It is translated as CASSSRAGGTEAFF.

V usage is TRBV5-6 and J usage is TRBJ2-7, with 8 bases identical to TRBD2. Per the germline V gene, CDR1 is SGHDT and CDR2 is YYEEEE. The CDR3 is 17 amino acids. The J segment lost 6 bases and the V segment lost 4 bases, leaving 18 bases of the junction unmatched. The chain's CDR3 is CASSPSSGGFSGREQYF. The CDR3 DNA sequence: TGTGCCAGCAGCCCCTCCAGCGGGGGATTCTCTGGTCGCGAGCAGTACTTC.

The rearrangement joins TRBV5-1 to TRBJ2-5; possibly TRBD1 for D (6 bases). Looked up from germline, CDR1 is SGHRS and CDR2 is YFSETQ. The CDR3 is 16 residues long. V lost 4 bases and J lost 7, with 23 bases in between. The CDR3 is CASSRAPTGPDGTQYF. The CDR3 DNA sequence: TGCGCCAGCAGCAGGGCCCCGACAGGCCCAGATGGGACCCAGTACTTC.

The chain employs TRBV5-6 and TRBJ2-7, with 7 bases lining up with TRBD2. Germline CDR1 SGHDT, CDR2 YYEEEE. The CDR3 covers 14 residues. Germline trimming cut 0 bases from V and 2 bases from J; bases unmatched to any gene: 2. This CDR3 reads CASSLAGGTYEQYF. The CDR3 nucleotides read TGTGCCAGCAGCTTGGCGGGGGGAACCTACGAGCAGTACTTC.

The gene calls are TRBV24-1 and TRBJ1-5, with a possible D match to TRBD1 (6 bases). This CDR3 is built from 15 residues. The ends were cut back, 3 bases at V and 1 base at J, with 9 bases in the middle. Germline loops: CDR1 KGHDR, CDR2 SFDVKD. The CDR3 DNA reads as TGTGCCACCAGTGATACAGGGTTAAGCAATCAGCCCCAGCATTTT. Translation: CATSDTGLSNQPQHF.

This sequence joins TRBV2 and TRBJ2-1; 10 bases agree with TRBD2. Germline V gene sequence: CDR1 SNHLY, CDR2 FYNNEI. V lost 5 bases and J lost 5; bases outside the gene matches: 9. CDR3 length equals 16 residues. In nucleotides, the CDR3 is TGTGCCAGCAGTCTACCCGGACTAGCGGTCCACAATGAGCAGTTCTTC. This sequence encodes CASSLPGLAVHNEQFF.

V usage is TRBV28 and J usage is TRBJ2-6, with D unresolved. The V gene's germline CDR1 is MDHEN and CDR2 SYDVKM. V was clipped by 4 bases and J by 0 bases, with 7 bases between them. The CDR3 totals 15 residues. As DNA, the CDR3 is TGTGCCAGCAGTTCTTACTACTCTGGGGCCAACGTCCTGACTTTC. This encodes CASSSYYSGANVLTF.

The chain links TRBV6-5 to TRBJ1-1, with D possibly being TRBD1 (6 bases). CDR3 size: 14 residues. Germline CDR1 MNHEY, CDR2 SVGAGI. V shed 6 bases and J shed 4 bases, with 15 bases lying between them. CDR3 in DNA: TGTGCCAGCAGACCCGCAACAGGGACCACTGAAGCTTTCTTT. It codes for CASRPATGTTEAFF.

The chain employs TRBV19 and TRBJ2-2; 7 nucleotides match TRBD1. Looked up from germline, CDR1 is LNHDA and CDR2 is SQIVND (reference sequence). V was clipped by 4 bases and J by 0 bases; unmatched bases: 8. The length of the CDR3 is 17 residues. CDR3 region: CASSKPRTGANTGELFF. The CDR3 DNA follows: TGTGCCAGTAGTAAGCCTCGGACAGGCGCGAACACCGGGGAGCTGTTTTTT.

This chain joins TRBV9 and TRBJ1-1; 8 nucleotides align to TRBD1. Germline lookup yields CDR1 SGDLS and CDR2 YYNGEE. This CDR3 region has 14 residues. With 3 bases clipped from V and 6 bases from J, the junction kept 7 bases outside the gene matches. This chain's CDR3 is CASSARQGPAEAFF. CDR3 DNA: TGTGCCAGCAGCGCACGACAGGGGCCGGCTGAAGCTTTCTTT.

The CDR3 region is CASGLVHGENYEQYF. The DNA for the CDR3 is TGTGCTAGTGGTTTGGTACATGGAGAAAACTACGAGCAGTACTTC. J is TRBJ2-7 and V is TRBV12-5; no firm D call. This CDR3 contains 15 residues. Germline loops: CDR1 LGHNT, CDR2 FRNRAP. Trimming shortened V by 0 bases and J by 3 bases, and 12 bases separated the two germline ends.

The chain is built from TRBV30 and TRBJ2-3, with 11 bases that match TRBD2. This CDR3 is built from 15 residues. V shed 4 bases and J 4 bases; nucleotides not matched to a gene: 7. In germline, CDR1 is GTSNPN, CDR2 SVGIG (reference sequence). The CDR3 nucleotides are TGTGCCTGGAAAGTAGCGGGGGGGGCCGCAGATACGCAGTATTTT. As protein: CAWKVAGGAADTQYF.

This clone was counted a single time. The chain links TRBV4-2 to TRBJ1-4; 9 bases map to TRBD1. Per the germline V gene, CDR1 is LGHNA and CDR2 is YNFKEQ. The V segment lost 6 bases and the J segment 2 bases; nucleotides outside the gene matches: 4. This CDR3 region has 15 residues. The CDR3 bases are TGTGCCAGCAGAGGGACAGGGCGGACTAATGAAAAACTGTTTTTT. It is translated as CASRGTGRTNEKLFF.

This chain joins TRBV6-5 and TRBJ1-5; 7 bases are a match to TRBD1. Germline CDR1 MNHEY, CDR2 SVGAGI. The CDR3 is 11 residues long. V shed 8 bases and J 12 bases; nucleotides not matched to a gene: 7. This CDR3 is CASGRDSGQHF. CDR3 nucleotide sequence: TGTGCCAGCGGCCGGGACAGCGGCCAGCATTTT.

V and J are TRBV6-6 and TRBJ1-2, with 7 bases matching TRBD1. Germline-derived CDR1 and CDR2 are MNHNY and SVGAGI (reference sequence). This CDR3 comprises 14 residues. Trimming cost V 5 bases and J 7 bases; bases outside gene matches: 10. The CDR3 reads CASSDQGVKVGYTF. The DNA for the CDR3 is TGTGCCAGCAGTGACCAGGGGGTCAAAGTTGGCTACACCTTC.

The CDR3 loop is CATSRGEKSAFF. The CDR3 DNA is TGTGCCACCTCCAGGGGGGAGAAATCGGCTTTCTTT. This chain connects TRBV6-5 to TRBJ1-1; 7 nucleotides align to TRBD1. Per the germline V gene, CDR1 is MNHEY and CDR2 is SVGAGI. Trimming at V came to 10 bases and at J to 11 bases, leaving 13 bases not matched to a gene. The CDR3 consists of 12 residues.

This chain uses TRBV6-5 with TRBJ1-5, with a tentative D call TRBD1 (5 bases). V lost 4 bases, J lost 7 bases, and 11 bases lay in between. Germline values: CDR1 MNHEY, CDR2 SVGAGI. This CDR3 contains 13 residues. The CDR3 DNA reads TGTGCCAGCAGTTTTCAGGGCGGACAGCCCCAGCATTTT. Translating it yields CASSFQGGQPQHF.

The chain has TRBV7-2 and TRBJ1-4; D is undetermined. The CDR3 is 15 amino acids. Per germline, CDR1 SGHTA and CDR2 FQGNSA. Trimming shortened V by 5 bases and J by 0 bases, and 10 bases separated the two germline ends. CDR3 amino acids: CASSPNYATNEKLFF. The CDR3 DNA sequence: TGTGCCAGCAGCCCCAACTATGCAACTAATGAAAAACTGTTTTTT.

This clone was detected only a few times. The CDR3 bases are TGCGCCAGCAGCGCGACAGGGACTGGAAACACCATATATTTT. Protein product: CASSATGTGNTIYF. The chain couples TRBV5-1 to TRBJ1-3; 7 bases fit TRBD1. The V gene end was trimmed by 4 bases and the J gene end by 2 bases; junction bases not matched to a gene: 3. The V gene's germline CDR1 is SGHRS and CDR2 YFSETQ. The CDR3 spans 14 residues.

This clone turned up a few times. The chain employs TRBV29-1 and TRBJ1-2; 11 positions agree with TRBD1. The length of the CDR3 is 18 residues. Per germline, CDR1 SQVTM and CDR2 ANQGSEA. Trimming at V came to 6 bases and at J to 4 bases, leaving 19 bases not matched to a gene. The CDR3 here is CSVHATGTGGQLPYGYTF. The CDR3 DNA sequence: TGCAGCGTCCATGCTACCGGGACAGGGGGTCAACTGCCCTATGGCTACACCTTC. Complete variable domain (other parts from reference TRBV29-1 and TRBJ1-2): SAVISQKPSRDICQRGTSLTIQCQVDSQVTMMFWYRQQPGQSLTLIATANQGSEATYESGFVIDKFPISRPNLTFSTLTVSNMSPEDSSIYLCSVHATGTGGQLPYGYTFGSGTRLTVV.

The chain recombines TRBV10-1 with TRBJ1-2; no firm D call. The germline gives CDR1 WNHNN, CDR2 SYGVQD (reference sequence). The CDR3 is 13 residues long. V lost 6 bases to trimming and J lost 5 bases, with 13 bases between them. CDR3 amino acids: CASSPTKGYGYTF. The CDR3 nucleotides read TGCGCCAGCAGCCCGACTAAGGGATATGGCTACACCTTC.

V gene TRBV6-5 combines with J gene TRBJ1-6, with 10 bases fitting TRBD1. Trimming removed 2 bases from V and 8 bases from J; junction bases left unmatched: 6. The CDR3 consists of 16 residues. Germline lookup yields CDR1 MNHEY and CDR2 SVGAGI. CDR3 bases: TGTGCCAGCAGTTACCAGACAGGGGGCAGTTATTCACCCCTCCACTTT. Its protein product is CASSYQTGGSYSPLHF.

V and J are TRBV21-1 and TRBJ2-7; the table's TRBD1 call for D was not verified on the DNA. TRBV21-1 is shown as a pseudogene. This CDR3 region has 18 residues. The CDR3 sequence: CASSNPGQRTGGYYEQYF. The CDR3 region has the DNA TGTGCCAGCAGCAACCCTGGGCAAAGGACAGGGGGCTATTACGAGCAGTACTTC.

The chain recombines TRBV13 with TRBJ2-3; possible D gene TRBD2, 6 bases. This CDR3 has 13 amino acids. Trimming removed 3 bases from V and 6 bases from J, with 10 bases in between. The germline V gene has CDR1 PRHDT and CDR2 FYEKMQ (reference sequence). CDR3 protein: CASSFLAEDTQYF. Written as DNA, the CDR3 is TGTGCCAGCAGCTTCTTAGCGGAGGATACGCAGTATTTT.

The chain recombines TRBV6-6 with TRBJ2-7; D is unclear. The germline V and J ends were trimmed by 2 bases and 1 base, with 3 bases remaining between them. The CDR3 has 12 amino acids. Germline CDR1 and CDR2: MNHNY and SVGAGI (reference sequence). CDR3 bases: TGTGCCAGCAGTTACCAATCCTACGAGCAGTACTTC. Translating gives CASSYQSYEQYF.

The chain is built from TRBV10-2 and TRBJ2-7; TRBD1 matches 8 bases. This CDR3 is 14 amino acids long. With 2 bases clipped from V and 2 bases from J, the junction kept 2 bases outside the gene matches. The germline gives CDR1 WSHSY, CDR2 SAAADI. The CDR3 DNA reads TGCGCCAGCAGTGAGCAGGGGGCTACCTACGAGCAGTACTTC. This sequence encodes CASSEQGATYEQYF.

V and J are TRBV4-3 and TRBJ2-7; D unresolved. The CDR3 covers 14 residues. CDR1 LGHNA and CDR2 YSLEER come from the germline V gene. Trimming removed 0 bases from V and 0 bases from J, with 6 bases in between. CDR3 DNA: TGCGCCAGCAGCCAAGAGCGGCGCTCCTACGAGCAGTACTTC. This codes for CASSQERRSYEQYF.

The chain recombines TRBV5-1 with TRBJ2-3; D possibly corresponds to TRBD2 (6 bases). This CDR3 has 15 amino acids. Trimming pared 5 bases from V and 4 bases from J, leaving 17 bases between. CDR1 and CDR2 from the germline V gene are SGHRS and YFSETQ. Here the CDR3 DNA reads TGCGCCAGCAGTTTCGGGGAGGTTTGGTCAGATACGCAGTATTTT. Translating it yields CASSFGEVWSDTQYF.